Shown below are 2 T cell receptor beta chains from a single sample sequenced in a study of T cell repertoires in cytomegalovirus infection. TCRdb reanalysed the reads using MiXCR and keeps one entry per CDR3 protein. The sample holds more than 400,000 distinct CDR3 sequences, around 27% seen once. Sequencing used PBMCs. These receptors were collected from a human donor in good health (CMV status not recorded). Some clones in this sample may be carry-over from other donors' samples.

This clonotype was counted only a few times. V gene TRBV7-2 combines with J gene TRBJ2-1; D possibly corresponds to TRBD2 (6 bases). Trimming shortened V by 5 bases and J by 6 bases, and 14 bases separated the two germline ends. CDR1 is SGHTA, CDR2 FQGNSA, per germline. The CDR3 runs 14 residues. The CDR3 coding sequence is TGTGCCAGCAGCCTCCGGGAGTCTTCCAATGAGCAGTTCTTC. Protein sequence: CASSLRESSNEQFF. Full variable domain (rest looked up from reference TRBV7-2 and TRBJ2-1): GAGVSQSPSNKVTEKGKDVELRCDPISGHTALYWYRQSLGQGLEFLIYFQGNSAPDKSGLPSDRFSAERTGGSVSTLTIQRTQQEDSAVYLCASSLRESSNEQFFGPGTRLTVL.

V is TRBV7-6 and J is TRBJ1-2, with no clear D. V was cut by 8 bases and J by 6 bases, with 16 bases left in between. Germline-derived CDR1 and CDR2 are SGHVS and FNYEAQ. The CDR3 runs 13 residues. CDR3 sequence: CASRRLFMDGYTF. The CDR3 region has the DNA TGTGCCAGCCGCCGGCTATTTATGGATGGCTACACCTTC.